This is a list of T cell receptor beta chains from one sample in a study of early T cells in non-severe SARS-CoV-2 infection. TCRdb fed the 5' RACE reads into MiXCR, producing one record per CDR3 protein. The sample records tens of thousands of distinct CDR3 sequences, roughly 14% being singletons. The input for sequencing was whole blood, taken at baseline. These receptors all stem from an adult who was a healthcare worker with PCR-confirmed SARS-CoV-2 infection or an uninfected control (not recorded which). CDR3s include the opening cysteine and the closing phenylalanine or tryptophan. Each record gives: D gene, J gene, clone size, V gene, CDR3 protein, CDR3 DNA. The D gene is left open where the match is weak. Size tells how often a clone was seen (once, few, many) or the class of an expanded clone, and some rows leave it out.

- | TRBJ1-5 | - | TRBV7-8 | CASSLQGTQPQHF | TGTGCCAGCAGCTTACAGGGAACCCAGCCCCAGCATTTT
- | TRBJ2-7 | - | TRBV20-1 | CSASNPRGIHEQYF | TGCAGTGCTAGCAACCCGAGGGGGATCCACGAGCAGTACTTC
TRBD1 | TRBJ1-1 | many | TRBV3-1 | CASSKRQGGEAFF | TGTGCCAGCAGTAAAAGACAGGGGGGTGAAGCTTTCTTT
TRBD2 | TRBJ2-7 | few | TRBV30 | CAWSGLAGNEQYF | TGTGCCTGGAGTGGACTAGCGGGAAACGAGCAGTACTTC
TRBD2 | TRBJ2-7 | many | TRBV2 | CASSEEGRAEQYF | TGTGCCAGCAGTGAAGAAGGGAGGGCCGAGCAGTACTTC
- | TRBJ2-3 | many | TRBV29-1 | CSVSTPGQTDTQYF | TGCAGCGTCTCCACGCCGGGACAAACAGATACGCAGTATTTT
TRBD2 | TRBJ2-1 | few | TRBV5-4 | CASSLPGLAGELDEQFF | TGTGCCAGCAGCTTGCCGGGACTAGCGGGAGAGCTGGATGAGCAGTTCTTC
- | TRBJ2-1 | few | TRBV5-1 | CASSLGTNNEQFF | TGCGCCAGCAGCTTGGGGACGAACAATGAGCAGTTCTTC
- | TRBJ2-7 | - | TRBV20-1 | CSARAKAHYEQYF | TGCAGTGCTAGAGCAAAAGCCCATTACGAGCAGTACTTC
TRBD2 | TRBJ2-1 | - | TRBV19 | CASRSSVGTSGRAGNEQFF | TGTGCCAGTAGATCATCCGTTGGGACTAGCGGGAGGGCCGGGAATGAGCAGTTCTTC
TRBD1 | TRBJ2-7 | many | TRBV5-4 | CASSLDRYEQYF | TGTGCCAGCAGCCTGGACAGGTACGAGCAGTACTTC
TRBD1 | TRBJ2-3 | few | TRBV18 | CASSPTGGRTDTQYF | TGTGCCAGCTCACCGACAGGGGGTCGCACAGATACGCAGTATTTT
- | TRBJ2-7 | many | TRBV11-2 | CASRPGTLYEQYF | TGTGCCAGCAGGCCCGGGACTCTCTACGAGCAGTACTTC
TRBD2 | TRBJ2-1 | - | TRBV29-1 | CSVGASGRGNEQFF | TGCAGCGTTGGTGCTAGCGGGAGAGGTAATGAGCAGTTCTTC
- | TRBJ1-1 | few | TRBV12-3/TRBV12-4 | CASSPGGAEAFF | TGTGCCAGCAGCCCCGGGGGTGCTGAAGCTTTCTTT
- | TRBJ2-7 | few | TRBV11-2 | CASSRPPGLYEQYF | TGTGCCAGCAGCCGCCCCCCGGGGTTATACGAGCAGTACTTC
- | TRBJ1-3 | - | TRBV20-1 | CSARGGTTSGNTIYF | TGCAGTGCTAGAGGCGGAACCACCTCTGGAAACACCATATATTTT
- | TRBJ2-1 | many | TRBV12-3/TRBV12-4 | CASRTGPLWDEQFF | TGTGCCAGCAGGACCGGGCCGCTCTGGGATGAGCAGTTCTTC
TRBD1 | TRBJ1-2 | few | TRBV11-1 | CASSPGQVNYGYTF | TGTGCCAGCAGCCCCGGACAGGTCAACTATGGCTACACCTTC
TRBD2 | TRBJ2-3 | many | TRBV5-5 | CASSPGGLAGRTDTQYF | TGTGCCAGCAGCCCTGGTGGACTAGCGGGACGCACAGATACGCAGTATTTT
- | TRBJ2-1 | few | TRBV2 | CASRDGRTEQFF | TGTGCCAGCAGGGATGGACGGACTGAGCAGTTCTTC
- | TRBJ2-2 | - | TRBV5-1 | CASRTGTLNTGELFF | TGCGCCAGCAGAACCGGGACGCTTAACACCGGGGAGCTGTTTTTT
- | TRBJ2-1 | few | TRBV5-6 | CASSLGVNYNEQFF | TGTGCCAGCAGCTTGGGGGTCAACTACAATGAGCAGTTCTTC
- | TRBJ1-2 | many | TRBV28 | CASRVGSYGYTF | TGTGCCAGCAGGGTGGGGTCCTATGGCTACACCTTC
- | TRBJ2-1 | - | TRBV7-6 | CASSLVIARSYNEQFF | TGTGCCAGCAGCTTAGTTATAGCCCGCTCCTACAATGAGCAGTTCTTC
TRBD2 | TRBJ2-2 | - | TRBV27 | CASSSARGSAAGELFF | TGTGCCAGCAGTTCCGCCCGCGGGAGTGCGGCCGGGGAGCTGTTTTTT
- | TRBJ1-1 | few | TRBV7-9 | CASRPGADTEAFF | TGTGCCAGCAGGCCGGGGGCAGACACTGAAGCTTTCTTT
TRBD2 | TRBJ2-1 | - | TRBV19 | CASRAGGPYNEQFF | TGTGCCAGTCGCGCGGGAGGGCCTTACAATGAGCAGTTCTTC
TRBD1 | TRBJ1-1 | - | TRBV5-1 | CASSGERQGNTEAFF | TGCGCCAGCAGCGGCGAGAGACAGGGCAACACTGAAGCTTTCTTT
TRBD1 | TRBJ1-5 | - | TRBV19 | CASSRGQGATQPQHF | TGTGCCAGTAGTAGGGGGCAGGGGGCGACTCAGCCCCAGCATTTT
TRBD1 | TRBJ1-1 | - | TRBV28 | CASSLLTGVNTEAFF | TGTGCCAGCAGTCTCCTTACAGGGGTGAACACTGAAGCTTTCTTT
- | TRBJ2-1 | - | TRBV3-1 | CASSHPTSYNEQFF | TGTGCCAGCAGCCACCCTACTAGCTACAATGAGCAGTTCTTC
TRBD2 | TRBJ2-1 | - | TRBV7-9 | CASSPNLLAGEGEQFF | TGTGCCAGCAGCCCCAACCTCCTAGCGGGAGAAGGCGAGCAGTTCTTC
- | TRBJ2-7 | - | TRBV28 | CATEKSGTSYEQYF | TGTGCCACCGAAAAAAGTGGGACATCCTACGAGCAGTACTTC
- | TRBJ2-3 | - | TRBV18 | CASSPADRDTQYF | TGTGCCAGCTCACCAGCTGATAGAGATACGCAGTATTTT
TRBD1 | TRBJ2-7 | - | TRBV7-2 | CASTLRGTYEQYF | TGTGCCAGCACCCTCAGGGGGACCTACGAGCAGTACTTC
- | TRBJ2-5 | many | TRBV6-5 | CASSYGGAETQYF | TGTGCCAGCAGTTACGGGGGCGCCGAGACCCAGTACTTC
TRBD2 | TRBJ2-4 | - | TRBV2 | CASSEARTSGSVKNIQHF | TGTGCCAGCAGTGAAGCGAGGACTAGCGGGAGCGTCAAAAACATTCAGCACTTC
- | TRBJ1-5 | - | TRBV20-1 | CSASGTQDQPQHF | TGCAGTGCTAGCGGGACGCAGGATCAGCCCCAGCATTTT
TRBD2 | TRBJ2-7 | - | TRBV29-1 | CSVESPGLAGSYEQYF | TGCAGCGTTGAATCCCCGGGACTAGCGGGAAGCTACGAGCAGTACTTC
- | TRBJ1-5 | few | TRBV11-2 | CASSLTPGAHQPQHF | TGTGCCAGCAGCTTAACTCCCGGGGCCCATCAGCCCCAGCATTTT
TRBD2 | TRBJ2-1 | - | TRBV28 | CASRDYSYNEQFF | TGTGCCAGTCGGGACTACTCCTACAATGAGCAGTTCTTC
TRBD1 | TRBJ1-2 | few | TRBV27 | CASRQGDYGYTF | TGTGCCAGCAGGCAGGGGGATTATGGCTACACCTTC
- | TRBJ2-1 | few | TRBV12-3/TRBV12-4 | CASSSNNEQFF | TGTGCCAGCAGTTCCAACAATGAGCAGTTCTTC
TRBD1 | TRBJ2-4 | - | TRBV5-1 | CASSQTGAKNIQYF | TGCGCCAGCAGCCAGACAGGGGCCAAAAACATTCAGTACTTC
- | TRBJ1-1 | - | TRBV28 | CASSIGPNTEAFF | TGTGCCAGCAGTATCGGACCTAACACTGAAGCTTTCTTT
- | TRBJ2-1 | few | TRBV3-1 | CASSLVGEQFF | TGTGCCAGCAGCCTCGTTGGTGAGCAGTTCTTC
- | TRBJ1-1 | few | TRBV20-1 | CSARARQMNTEAFF | TGCAGTGCTAGAGCGCGACAGATGAACACTGAAGCTTTCTTT
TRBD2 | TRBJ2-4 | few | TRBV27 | CASSLGTSPQLQYF | TGTGCCAGCAGTTTAGGGACTAGCCCTCAGCTTCAGTACTTC
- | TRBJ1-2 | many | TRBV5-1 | CASSPQESGYTF | TGCGCCAGCAGCCCGCAGGAGTCTGGCTACACCTTC
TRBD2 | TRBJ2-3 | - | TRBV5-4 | CASSPGLAGADTQYF | TGTGCCAGCAGCCCAGGACTAGCGGGAGCCGATACGCAGTATTTT
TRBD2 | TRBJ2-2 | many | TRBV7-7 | CASSSTSGGGGELFF | TGTGCCAGCAGCTCCACTAGCGGAGGAGGCGGGGAGCTGTTTTTT
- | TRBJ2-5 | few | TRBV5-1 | CASSQTPQETQYF | TGCGCCAGCAGCCAGACACCTCAAGAGACCCAGTACTTC
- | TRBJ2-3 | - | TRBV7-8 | CASSLAGSYSTDTQYF | TGTGCCAGCAGCTTAGCAGGCTCATACAGCACAGATACGCAGTATTTT
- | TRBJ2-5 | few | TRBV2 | CASRTTGETQYF | TGTGCCAGCAGGACTACCGGGGAGACCCAGTACTTC
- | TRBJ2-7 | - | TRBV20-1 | CSAPGHDEQYF | TGCAGTGCCCCTGGACACGACGAGCAGTACTTC
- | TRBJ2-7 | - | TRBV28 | CASSLSVGGLYEQYF | TGTGCCAGCAGTTTATCTGTCGGCGGCCTCTACGAGCAGTACTTC